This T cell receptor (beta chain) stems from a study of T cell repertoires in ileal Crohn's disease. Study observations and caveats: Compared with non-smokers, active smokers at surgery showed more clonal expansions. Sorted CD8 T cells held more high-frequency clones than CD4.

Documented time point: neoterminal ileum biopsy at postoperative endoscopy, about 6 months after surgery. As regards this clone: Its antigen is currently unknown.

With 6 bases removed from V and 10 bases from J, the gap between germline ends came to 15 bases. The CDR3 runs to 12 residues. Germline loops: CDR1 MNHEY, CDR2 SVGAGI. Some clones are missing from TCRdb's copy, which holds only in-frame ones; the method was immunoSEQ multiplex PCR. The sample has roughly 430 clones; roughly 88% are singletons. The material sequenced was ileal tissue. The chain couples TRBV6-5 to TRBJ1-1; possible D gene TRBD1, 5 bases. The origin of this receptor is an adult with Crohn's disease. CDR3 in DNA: TGTGCCAGCAGCACCCTGGGGGAGGCAGCTTTCTTT. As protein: CASSTLGEAAFF.